Below, 22 T cell receptor beta chains from the same sample are listed, as sequenced in a study of regulatory T cells in long-lasting Graves disease. The time point was: newly diagnosed GD, antithyroid drugs for less than 3 months. There was RNA extracted from PBMCs, and the TCR library was made from it. According to the study, TCR beta libraries were built with iRepertoire HTBI primers and CDR3-region Arm-PCR. MiXCR, run by TCRdb on the multiplex PCR reads, gives a single entry per CDR3 protein. Of about 540,000 distinct CDR3 sequences listed, roughly 13% are singletons. The same data also contributed to another study, on T cells in Graves' hyperthyroidism and ophthalmopathy.

Sample: peripheral blood mononuclear cells (PBMCs), taken at new diagnosis, from a patient treated with antithyroid drugs. The receptors shown here come from a man aged 25 to 40 with Graves disease.

This clonotype was picked up many times. V usage is TRBV2 and J usage is TRBJ1-5; no definite D call. Looked up from germline, CDR1 is SNHLY and CDR2 is FYNNEI. V gave up 6 bases and J gave up 7 bases, with 19 bases separating them. CDR3 length: 15 amino acids. The CDR3 coding sequence is TGTGCCAGCAGGGCACAAGACGGTTATGGGCAGCCCCAGCATTTT. It specifies CASRAQDGYGQPQHF.

This clonotype appeared many times. The chain employs TRBV20-1 and TRBJ1-4, with D perhaps TRBD1 (5 bases). Germline lookup yields CDR1 DFQATT and CDR2 SNEGSKA (reference sequence). The CDR3 length is 14 residues. The V and J ends lost 3 bases and 5 bases respectively, with 13 bases between them. As DNA, the CDR3 is TGCAGTGCTAGTCTAGGACACGACAATGAAAAACTGTTTTTT. Translation gives CSASLGHDNEKLFF.

In this sample, this clonotype turned up many times. The rearrangement joins TRBV11-2 to TRBJ1-1, with D unresolved. The CDR3 extends over 12 amino acids. V lost 4 bases and J lost 4, with 7 bases in between. The germline gives CDR1 SGHAT, CDR2 FQNNGV. CDR3 residues: CASSWGSTEAFF. The DNA of the CDR3 is TGTGCCAGCAGCTGGGGTAGCACTGAAGCTTTCTTT.

This clonotype was observed a handful of times. The chain uses TRBV24-1 and TRBJ1-2; TRBD1 aligns across 11 bases. Germline V gene data show CDR1 as KGHDR and CDR2 as SFDVKD. With V trimmed by 3 bases and J by 7 bases, 9 bases remained unmatched. This CDR3 is built from 16 residues. In DNA form, the CDR3 reads TGTGCCACCAGTGATCCTCGGACAGGGGGCGAAGGTGGCTACACCTTC. It codes for CATSDPRTGGEGGYTF.

This clonotype was counted at least ten times. The chain combines TRBV12-3 or TRBV12-4 with TRBJ2-7, with TRBD1 matching 9 bases. The length of the CDR3 is 15 residues. V dropped 5 bases and J dropped 1; count of bases not matched to a gene: 6. CDR3 amino acids: CASSVTGGSSYEQYF. The CDR3 DNA follows: TGTGCCAGCAGTGTTACAGGGGGCTCTTCCTACGAGCAGTACTTC.

This clonotype showed up many times. This rearrangement joins TRBV12-3 or TRBV12-4 to TRBJ1-4; 8 bases map to TRBD1. Trimming at V came to 5 bases and at J to 6 bases, leaving 5 bases not matched to a gene. The CDR3 is 14 amino acids. The CDR3 loop reads CASSQGAEDEKLFF. DNA of the CDR3: TGTGCCAGCAGTCAGGGGGCGGAGGATGAAAAACTGTTTTTT.

This clonotype was observed at least ten times. In nucleotides, the CDR3 is TGTGCCAGCAGCTACGGACGGACCCTGGGCACTGAAGCTTTCTTT. Protein: CASSYGRTLGTEAFF. The V gene is TRBV7-9, the J gene TRBJ1-1; D is unresolved. The CDR3 length is 15 residues. CDR1 is SEHNR and CDR2 is FQNEAQ in the germline V gene (reference sequence). V was trimmed by 4 bases and J by 4 bases, leaving 16 bases between them. Full variable domain (missing parts from reference TRBV7-9 and TRBJ1-1): DTGVSQNPRHKITKRGQNVTFRCDPISEHNRLYWYRQTLGQGPEFLTYFQNEAQLEKSRLLSDRFSAERPKGSFSTLEIQRTEQGDSAMYLCASSYGRTLGTEAFFGQGTRLTVV.

This clonotype was seen ten or more times. This chain links TRBV20-1 with TRBJ2-5, with D unclear. Between the trimmed V and J ends, which lost 4 bases and 2 bases, there was a span of 11 bases. The CDR3 sequence is 13 residues long. Germline assignment: CDR1 DFQATT and CDR2 SNEGSKA (reference sequence). CDR3 sequence: CSAKDGLQETQYF. The CDR3 DNA follows: TGCAGTGCTAAGGACGGGTTACAAGAGACCCAGTACTTC.

V and J are TRBV18 and TRBJ2-7; the D call may be TRBD1 or TRBD2 (5 bases each). Germline CDR1 reads KGHSH; CDR2 reads LQKENI. Trimming left V 3 bases short and J 2 bases short, with 23 bases between. CDR3 length equals 18 residues. CDR3 DNA sequence: TGTGCCAGCTCACCTCTATTGGGACGGGATTCCCCGACCTACGAGCAGTACTTC. This codes for CASSPLLGRDSPTYEQYF.

This clonotype appeared a few times. The chain recombines TRBV28 with TRBJ2-2, with TRBD2 matching 7 bases. The CDR3 sequence is 15 residues long. Looked up from germline, CDR1 is MDHEN and CDR2 is SYDVKM. V gave up 6 bases and J gave up 2 bases; unmatched junction bases: 6. CDR3 amino acids: CASSSPGGNTGELFF. CDR3 coding DNA: TGTGCCAGCAGCTCTCCGGGGGGAAACACCGGGGAGCTGTTTTTT.

The rearrangement uses TRBV19 and TRBJ2-7, with 9 positions matching TRBD2. Germline CDR1 and CDR2: LNHDA and SQIVND (reference sequence). After removal of 3 bases from V and 7 bases from J, the junction contained 10 bases not matched to a gene. The CDR3 is 15 amino acids. The CDR3 loop is CASSIPAGGPGEQYF. The CDR3 coding sequence is TGTGCCAGTAGTATCCCGGCGGGAGGGCCGGGAGAGCAGTACTTC.

This clonotype was detected ten times or more. V and J are TRBV6-5 and TRBJ1-1; 7 bases fit TRBD1. Germline lookup yields CDR1 MNHEY and CDR2 SVGAGI. J lost 4 bases, V lost 2 bases, and 19 bases had no gene match. This CDR3 is built from 19 residues. The CDR3 DNA sequence: TGTGCCAGCAGTTACGAGGGTGGCTTCACAACAGGGGAAGGCACTGAAGCTTTCTTT. Amino acids: CASSYEGGFTTGEGTEAFF.

This clonotype occurred once. A much larger clone lies one base from this, so it may be a read error. The chain recombines TRBV6-4 with TRBJ1-5; possible D gene TRBD1, 6 bases. Germline V gene sequence: CDR1 MRHNA, CDR2 SNTAGT. The CDR3 has 17 residues. Trimming shortened V by 4 bases and J by 4 bases, and 20 bases separated the two germline ends. In DNA form, the CDR3 reads TGTGCCAGCAGTGGTCCGCCCAAACAGGGACGGAATCAGCCCCAGCATTTT. Residues: CASSGPPKQGRNQPQHF.

This clonotype was picked up a small number of times. The J gene is TRBJ1-2, the V gene TRBV7-9, with D unresolved. V dropped 3 bases and J dropped 8 bases, with 13 bases sitting between them. The CDR3 consists of 13 residues. Per the germline V gene, CDR1 is SEHNR and CDR2 is FQNEAQ (reference sequence). The CDR3 sequence: CASSLAVSSGYTF. The CDR3 bases are TGTGCCAGCAGCTTGGCAGTCTCAAGCGGCTACACCTTC. Full variable domain (missing parts from reference TRBV7-9 and TRBJ1-2): DTGVSQNPRHKITKRGQNVTFRCDPISEHNRLYWYRQTLGQGPEFLTYFQNEAQLEKSRLLSDRFSAERPKGSFSTLEIQRTEQGDSAMYLCASSLAVSSGYTFGSGTRLTVV.

This clonotype was observed at least ten times. The chain combines TRBV28 with TRBJ1-2; D not resolved. Germline loops: CDR1 MDHEN, CDR2 SYDVKM. Deletions cut 4 bases from V and 4 bases from J, with 13 bases between. The CDR3 is made up of 14 amino acids. The CDR3 sequence is CASSSRRDFYGYTF. The CDR3 DNA follows: TGTGCCAGCAGTTCCAGGCGTGATTTCTATGGCTACACCTTC.

This clonotype was counted many times. The chain employs TRBV29-1 and TRBJ2-7; D call uncertain. The V end lost 6 bases, the J end lost 0 bases, and 12 bases lay between the germline ends. The germline V gene encodes CDR1 SQVTM and CDR2 ANQGSEA. The CDR3 has 13 residues. The CDR3, as DNA: TGCAGCGTGAAGGACGTGACCTCCTACGAGCAGTACTTC. This codes for CSVKDVTSYEQYF.

This clonotype came up many times. The gene calls are TRBV6-1 and TRBJ2-7, with TRBD1 matching 7 bases. Germline V CDR1 and CDR2: MNHNS, SASEGT. Losses at the gene ends were 6 bases for V and 2 bases for J; bases not matched to a gene: 10. The CDR3 spans 15 residues. The CDR3 region is CASSKRDSETYEQYF. The CDR3 nucleotides are TGTGCCAGCAGCAAACGGGACAGCGAGACCTACGAGCAGTACTTC.

The chain recombines TRBV4-1 with TRBJ2-6, with a weak D call TRBD2 (6 bases). The germline V gene has CDR1 MGHRA and CDR2 YSYEKL. The V and J ends lost 4 bases and 4 bases respectively, with 11 bases between them. This CDR3 region has 15 residues. CDR3 DNA sequence: TGCGCCAGCAGCCCGGCGGGGACCGGGGCCAACGTCCTGACTTTC. Translation gives CASSPAGTGANVLTF.

The sample holds many counts of this clonotype. The V and J genes are TRBV27 and TRBJ1-5; D remains unclear. Trimming removed 3 bases from V and 1 base from J, with 4 bases in between. The CDR3 consists of 13 residues. CDR1 is MNHEY, CDR2 SMNVEV, per germline (reference sequence). CDR3 nucleotide sequence: TGTGCCAGCAGTTTGGTCAGCAATCAGCCCCAGCATTTT. It specifies CASSLVSNQPQHF.

V gene TRBV7-9 combines with J gene TRBJ2-7; TRBD1 aligns across 7 bases. The CDR3 length is 13 residues. V dropped 8 bases and J dropped 2; count of bases not matched to a gene: 6. Germline CDR1 SEHNR, CDR2 FQNEAQ (reference sequence). The CDR3 coding sequence is TGTGCCAGCGGCCGGGACAGTACCTACGAGCAGTACTTC. Its translation: CASGRDSTYEQYF. The full variable domain, with the rest looked up from reference TRBV7-9 and TRBJ2-7, is DTGVSQNPRHKITKRGQNVTFRCDPISEHNRLYWYRQTLGQGPEFLTYFQNEAQLEKSRLLSDRFSAERPKGSFSTLEIQRTEQGDSAMYLCASGRDSTYEQYFGPGTRLTVT.

V gene TRBV29-1 combines with J gene TRBJ2-7; 9 positions agree with TRBD1. The CDR3 runs 13 residues. Germline lookup yields CDR1 SQVTM and CDR2 ANQGSEA. Losses at the gene ends were 7 bases for V and 4 bases for J; bases not matched to a gene: 8. The CDR3 spells CSASGTGLYEQYF. The CDR3 DNA reads TGCAGCGCCTCCGGGACAGGGCTTTACGAGCAGTACTTC.

This clonotype was found many times. This rearrangement joins TRBV12-3 or TRBV12-4 to TRBJ1-1; maybe TRBD1 (6 bases). Trimming left V 7 bases short and J 8 bases short, with 11 bases between. The CDR3 length is 11 residues. The CDR3 sequence is CASKKGTEAFF. For the CDR3, the DNA is TGTGCCAGCAAGAAAGGGACAGAAGCTTTCTTT.